This T cell receptor beta chain emerged from a study of control samples from healthy donors and cancer patients. The protocol was immunoSEQ multiplex PCR, while the TCRdb copy is restricted to in-frame clones and leaves out a portion. The table includes around 80,000 clones, 70% to 90% detected once. Losses at the gene ends were 3 bases for V and 3 bases for J; bases not matched to a gene: 4. The length of the CDR3 is 14 residues. The germline V gene has CDR1 SGHTA and CDR2 FQGNSA. Sequencing was done on a sample of blood. The V gene is TRBV7-2, the J gene TRBJ1-2; 7 nucleotides agree with TRBD1. The clonotype originates from a man aged 50-60 years in good health. The CDR3 nucleotides are TGTGCCAGCAGCTTTAACCAGGGGGACTATGGCTACACCTTC. Translating gives CASSFNQGDYGYTF.